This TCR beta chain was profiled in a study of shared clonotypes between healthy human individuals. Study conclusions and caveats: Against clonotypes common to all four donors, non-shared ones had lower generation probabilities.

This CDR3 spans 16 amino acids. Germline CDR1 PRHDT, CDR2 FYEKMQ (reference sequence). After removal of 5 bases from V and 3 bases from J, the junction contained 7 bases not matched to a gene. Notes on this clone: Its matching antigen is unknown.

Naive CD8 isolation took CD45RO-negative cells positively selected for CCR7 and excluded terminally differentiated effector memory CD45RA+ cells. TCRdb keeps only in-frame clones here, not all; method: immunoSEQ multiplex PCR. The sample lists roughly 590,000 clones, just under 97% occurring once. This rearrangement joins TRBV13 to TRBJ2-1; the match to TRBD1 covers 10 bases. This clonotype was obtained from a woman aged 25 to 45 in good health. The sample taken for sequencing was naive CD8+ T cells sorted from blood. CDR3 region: CASSPQTGGLYNEQFF. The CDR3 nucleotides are TGTGCCAGCAGCCCGCAGACAGGGGGCCTCTACAATGAGCAGTTCTTC. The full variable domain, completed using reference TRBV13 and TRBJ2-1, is AAGVIQSPRHLIKEKRETATLKCYPIPRHDTVYWYQQGPGQDPQFLISFYEKMQSDKGSIPDRFSAQQFSDYHSELNMSSLELGDSALYFCASSPQTGGLYNEQFFGPGTRLTVL.